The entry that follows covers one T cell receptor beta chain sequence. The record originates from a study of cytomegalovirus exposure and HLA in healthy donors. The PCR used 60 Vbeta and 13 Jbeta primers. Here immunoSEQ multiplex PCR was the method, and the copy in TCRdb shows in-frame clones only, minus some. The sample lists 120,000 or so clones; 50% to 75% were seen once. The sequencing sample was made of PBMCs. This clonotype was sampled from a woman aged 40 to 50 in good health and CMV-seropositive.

The CDR3 region has the DNA TGTGCCAGCAGCGAACAGGGTTGGGAGCAGTATTTT. Amino acid sequence: CASSEQGWEQYF. V and J are TRBV7-2 and TRBJ2-3; D is possibly TRBD1 (6 bases). This CDR3 is built from 12 residues. Germline CDR1 and CDR2: SGHTA and FQGNSA. The V and J ends lost 5 bases and 11 bases respectively, with 14 bases between them.